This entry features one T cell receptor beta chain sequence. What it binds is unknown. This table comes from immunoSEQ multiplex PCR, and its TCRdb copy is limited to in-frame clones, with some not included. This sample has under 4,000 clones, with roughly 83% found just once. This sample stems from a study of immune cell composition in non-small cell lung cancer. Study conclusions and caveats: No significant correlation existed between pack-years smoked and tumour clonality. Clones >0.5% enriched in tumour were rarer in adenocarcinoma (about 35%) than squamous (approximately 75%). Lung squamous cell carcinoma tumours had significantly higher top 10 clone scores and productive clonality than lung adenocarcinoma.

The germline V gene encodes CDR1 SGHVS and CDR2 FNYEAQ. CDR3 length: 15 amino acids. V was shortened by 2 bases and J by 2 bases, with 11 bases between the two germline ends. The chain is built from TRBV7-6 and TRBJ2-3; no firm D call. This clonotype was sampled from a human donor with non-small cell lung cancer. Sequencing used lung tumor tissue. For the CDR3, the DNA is TGTGCCAGCAGCTTAAATCGGCAGGCCACAGATACGCAGTATTTT. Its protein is CASSLNRQATDTQYF.